The 27 T cell receptor beta chains reported below all come from one sample, sequenced in a study of blood T cell repertoires in COVID-19. TCRdb keeps only in-frame clones here, not all; method: immunoSEQ multiplex PCR. This table holds around 100,000 clones, more than 75% found once. Sample: peripheral blood. The receptors come from a woman over 75 with acute or convalescent COVID-19.

The chain couples TRBV6-5 to TRBJ1-1; no clear D. The CDR3 is 13 residues long. The V gene lost 5 bases and the J gene lost 4 bases, with 11 bases spanning the gap. Germline V lookup: CDR1 MNHEY, CDR2 SVGAGI. CDR3 nucleotide sequence: TGTGCCAGCAGTCTAGAGGGTAGCACTGAAGCTTTCTTT. It is translated as CASSLEGSTEAFF.

The rearrangement joins TRBV2 to TRBJ2-5; TRBD2 matches 8 bases. Per the germline V gene, CDR1 is SNHLY and CDR2 is FYNNEI. V was pared by 7 bases and J by 5 bases, with 6 bases of the junction left unmatched. CDR3 length equals 13 residues. The CDR3 DNA reads TGTGCCAGCAACCCGGGACTAGGGGAGACCCAGTACTTC. Translating gives CASNPGLGETQYF. The whole variable domain, filled in from reference TRBV2 and TRBJ2-5, reads EPEVTQTPSHQVTQMGQEVILRCVPISNHLYFYWYRQILGQKVEFLVSFYNNEISEKSEIFDDQFSVERPDGSNFTLKIRSTKLEDSAMYFCASNPGLGETQYFGPGTRLLVL.

The chain links TRBV20-1 to TRBJ1-5; D remains unclear. Trimming took 3 bases from V and 1 from J, leaving 10 bases between them. The CDR3 consists of 14 residues. In germline, CDR1 is DFQATT, CDR2 SNEGSKA (reference sequence). The CDR3 DNA sequence: TGCAGTGCTAGTGATCCCGTCAGCAATCAGCCCCAGCATTTT. Residues: CSASDPVSNQPQHF.

The genes are TRBV7-3 and TRBJ1-1; TRBD1 matches 7 bases. The ends lost 4 bases at V and 3 bases at J; junction bases unmatched: 5. The CDR3 totals 14 residues. The germline gives CDR1 SGHTA, CDR2 FQGTGA. The CDR3 loop reads CASSSGQPDTEAFF. CDR3 DNA sequence: TGTGCCAGCAGCTCGGGACAGCCTGACACTGAAGCTTTCTTT.

This chain links TRBV6-5 with TRBJ1-1; D is uncertain. Trimming shortened V by 11 bases and J by 7 bases, and 17 bases separated the two germline ends. The germline CDR1 and CDR2 sequences are MNHEY and SVGAGI. The CDR3 is 12 residues long. CDR3 region: CASQITIFEAFF. CDR3 sequence (DNA): TGTGCCTCACAGATAACGATCTTTGAAGCTTTCTTT.

The chain employs TRBV4-2 and TRBJ1-2; no clear D gene. The V end lost 2 bases, the J end lost 2 bases, and 9 bases lay between the germline ends. This CDR3 contains 14 residues. Germline CDR1 reads LGHNA; CDR2 reads YNFKEQ. CDR3: CASSQREGNYGYTF. The CDR3 DNA sequence: TGTGCCAGCAGCCAACGAGAGGGAAACTATGGCTACACCTTC.

The V and J genes are TRBV19 and TRBJ1-2; 11 bases line up with TRBD1. This CDR3 is built from 14 residues. The J segment lost 7 bases and the V segment lost 3 bases, leaving 4 bases of the junction unmatched. Germline CDR1 reads LNHDA; CDR2 reads SQIVND (reference sequence). The CDR3 DNA reads TGTGCCAGTAGTATTGCGGACAGGGGGCTTGGCTACACCTTC. Encoded protein: CASSIADRGLGYTF. Using reference TRBV19 and TRBJ1-2 for the parts outside the CDR3, the full variable domain is DGGITQSPKYLFRKEGQNVTLSCEQNLNHDAMYWYRQDPGQGLRLIYYSQIVNDFQKGDIAEGYSVSREKKESFPLTVTSAQKNPTAFYLCASSIADRGLGYTFGSGTRLTVV.

The chain joins TRBV5-5 to TRBJ2-2, with D tentatively TRBD2 (5 bases). Germline CDR1 is SGHKS and CDR2 is YYEKEE (reference sequence). The CDR3 spans 15 residues. V lost 5 bases and J 4 bases, leaving 15 bases between the germline ends. The CDR3 sequence is CASRSEEVFTGELFF. CDR3 nucleotide sequence: TGTGCCAGCAGGTCGGAGGAGGTGTTCACCGGGGAGCTGTTTTTT.

A word on this clone: The sample holds other DNA sequences that translate to the same CDR3. V gene TRBV30 combines with J gene TRBJ2-5; D unclear. Germline CDR1 reads GTSNPN; CDR2 reads SVGIG (reference sequence). This CDR3 comprises 11 residues. V lost 1 base to trimming and J lost 5 bases, with 5 bases between them. The chain's CDR3 is CAWSAQETQYF. The CDR3 DNA reads as TGTGCCTGGAGTGCGCAGGAGACCCAGTACTTC.

The sample holds one count of this clone. This chain links TRBV5-6 with TRBJ2-7; no clear D gene. The V end lost 4 bases, the J end lost 8 bases, and 13 bases lay between the germline ends. Germline loops: CDR1 SGHDT, CDR2 YYEEEE. The CDR3 is 12 residues long. CDR3 sequence: CASSPGGLKQYF. DNA of the CDR3: TGTGCCAGCAGCCCCGGCGGCCTCAAGCAGTACTTC.

This chain links TRBV18 with TRBJ1-3; tentative D call: TRBD1 (5 bases). Germline CDR1 and CDR2: KGHSH and LQKENI. The CDR3 sequence is 16 residues long. V was cut by 3 bases and J by 2 bases, with 14 bases left in between. The CDR3 reads CASSPKQAGPGNTIYF. In DNA, the CDR3 is TGTGCCAGCTCACCTAAACAGGCCGGGCCTGGAAACACCATATATTTT.

The chain employs TRBV6-5 and TRBJ1-6, with D unclear. V was trimmed by 3 bases and J by 6 bases, leaving 12 bases between them. Germline V gene sequence: CDR1 MNHEY, CDR2 SVGAGI. This CDR3 contains 15 residues. This CDR3 reads CASSYGSLFNSPLHF. The DNA for the CDR3 is TGTGCCAGCAGTTATGGCAGTTTGTTTAATTCACCCCTCCACTTT.

The chain couples TRBV2 to TRBJ1-3; 7 bases fit TRBD1. The germline V gene has CDR1 SNHLY and CDR2 FYNNEI. V trimming: 5 bases; J trimming: 2 bases; junction bases outside the gene matches: 9. This CDR3 spans 16 amino acids. The CDR3 DNA reads TGTGCCAGCAGTCCACAGGGGATTGTCGCTGGAAACACCATATATTTT. Protein sequence: CASSPQGIVAGNTIYF.

V and J are TRBV5-5 and TRBJ1-2, with TRBD1 matching 12 bases. V lost 3 bases to trimming and J lost 1 base; unmatched junction nucleotides: 10. From germline, CDR1 is SGHKS and CDR2 YYEKEE (reference sequence). CDR3 length: 18 residues. The CDR3 spells CASSSPGQGADYNYGYTF. The CDR3 nucleotides read TGTGCCAGCAGCTCACCGGGACAGGGGGCCGACTATAACTATGGCTACACCTTC.

A word on this clone: Additional DNA sequences in this sample encode the identical CDR3. In DNA form, the CDR3 reads TGTGCCAGCAGCCAAGGACAGGATAGCAATCAGCCCCAGCATTTT. This codes for CASSQGQDSNQPQHF. V gene TRBV3-1 (or the pseudogene TRBV3-2) combines with J gene TRBJ1-5; TRBD1 is a possible D gene (6 bases). Germline V lookup: CDR1 LGHDT, CDR2 YNNKEL (reference sequence). This CDR3 comprises 15 residues. Trimming cost V 1 base and J 0 bases, with 7 bases left between them.

V gene TRBV7-2 combines with J gene TRBJ2-7, with 9 bases aligning to TRBD1. Germline lookup yields CDR1 SGHTA and CDR2 FQGNSA. With V trimmed by 5 bases and J by 2 bases, 10 bases remained unmatched. The CDR3 is 16 amino acids. The CDR3 region is CASSIVGQGLTYEQYF. For the CDR3, the DNA is TGTGCCAGCAGCATCGTCGGACAGGGGTTAACCTACGAGCAGTACTTC. Variable domain in full (rest from reference TRBV7-2 and TRBJ2-7): GAGVSQSPSNKVTEKGKDVELRCDPISGHTALYWYRQSLGQGLEFLIYFQGNSAPDKSGLPSDRFSAERTGGSVSTLTIQRTQQEDSAVYLCASSIVGQGLTYEQYFGPGTRLTVT.

In its sample, this clone was seen once. The chain carries TRBV5-1 and TRBJ1-3; no definite D call. This CDR3 has 16 residues. The V end lost 4 bases, the J end lost 0 bases, and 14 bases lay between the germline ends. Germline CDR1 and CDR2: SGHRS and YFSETQ. DNA for the CDR3: TGCGCCAGCAGCCGGTCGGGTCCTAGCTCTGGAAACACCATATATTTT. This codes for CASSRSGPSSGNTIYF.

The chain has TRBV7-9 and TRBJ1-6; TRBD1 agrees at 7 bases. From germline, CDR1 is SEHNR and CDR2 FQNEAQ (reference sequence). The ends lost 1 base at V and 5 bases at J; junction bases unmatched: 5. The CDR3 is 16 residues long. The CDR3 protein is CASSLVQGNNNSPLHF. Here the CDR3 DNA reads TGTGCCAGCAGCTTAGTACAGGGGAACAATAATTCACCCCTCCACTTT.

The chain has TRBV7-8 and TRBJ1-4; D uncertain. CDR3 length equals 13 residues. Germline CDR1 SGHVS, CDR2 FQNEAQ. V was cut by 2 bases and J by 8 bases, with 9 bases left in between. CDR3 nucleotide sequence: TGTGCCAGCAGCTTATTATTCCTAGAAAAACTGTTTTTT. This sequence encodes CASSLLFLEKLFF.

The V gene is TRBV4-2, the J gene TRBJ2-2, with D tentatively TRBD1 (6 bases). The germline V and J ends were trimmed by 1 base and 5 bases, with 11 bases remaining between them. Germline loops: CDR1 LGHNA, CDR2 YNFKEQ. The CDR3 has 15 amino acids. CDR3 sequence: CASSQVEGDTGELFF. The CDR3, as DNA: TGTGCCAGCAGCCAAGTCGAGGGGGATACCGGGGAGCTGTTTTTT.

The V call is TRBV11-2, the J call TRBJ1-2, with D possibly matching TRBD1 (6 bases). The V gene's germline CDR1 is SGHAT and CDR2 FQNNGV. This CDR3 is built from 14 residues. V lost 1 base to trimming and J lost 8 bases, with 14 bases between them. The chain's CDR3 is CASSLGAGGGGYTF. The CDR3 DNA reads TGTGCCAGCAGCTTAGGGGCAGGTGGGGGCGGCTACACCTTC.

This rearrangement joins TRBV19 to TRBJ1-5, with TRBD1 matching over 12 bases. The CDR3 spans 18 residues. V dropped 5 bases and J dropped 5; count of bases not matched to a gene: 13. Germline loops: CDR1 LNHDA, CDR2 SQIVND (reference sequence). The DNA for the CDR3 is TGTGCCAGTAGTGCTAGCCTCCGGGACAGGGGGCGGGATCAGCCCCAGCATTTT. Translation: CASSASLRDRGRDQPQHF.

The chain couples TRBV18 to TRBJ1-3; 10 bases agree with TRBD1. Losses at the gene ends were 6 bases for V and 8 bases for J; bases not matched to a gene: 7. The germline gives CDR1 KGHSH, CDR2 LQKENI. The CDR3 consists of 14 residues. CDR3 in amino acids: CASSPGQGTYTIYF. The DNA of the CDR3 is TGTGCCAGCTCCCCGGGACAGGGGACTTACACCATATATTTT.

The chain uses TRBV14 and TRBJ1-6; TRBD1 might be the D (6 bases). The V and J ends lost 2 bases and 7 bases respectively, with 6 bases between them. The CDR3 consists of 13 residues. Germline V gene lookup returns CDR1 SGHDN and CDR2 FVKESK. CDR3 in amino acids: CASSQTGNSPLHF. As DNA, the CDR3 is TGTGCCAGCAGCCAAACAGGGAATTCACCCCTCCACTTT.

The chain links TRBV7-8 to TRBJ2-7; TRBD2 might be the D (5 bases). Germline V gives CDR1 SGHVS, CDR2 FQNEAQ. This CDR3 is 11 amino acids long. V was trimmed by 3 bases and J by 5 bases, leaving 5 bases between them. The CDR3 sequence: CASSLGDEQYF. The DNA of the CDR3 is TGTGCCAGCAGCTTGGGAGACGAGCAGTACTTC.

V gene TRBV15 combines with J gene TRBJ1-2, with a possible D match to TRBD1 (6 bases). This CDR3 has 14 amino acids. Germline V CDR1 and CDR2: LNHNV, YYDKDF (reference sequence). V was clipped by 0 bases and J by 8 bases, with 13 bases between them. The CDR3 protein is CATSREPGAWGYTF. Here the CDR3 DNA reads TGTGCCACCAGCAGAGAACCAGGGGCGTGGGGCTACACCTTC.

This chain joins TRBV9 and TRBJ1-1, with D maybe TRBD1 (5 bases). Germline V gene sequence: CDR1 SGDLS, CDR2 YYNGEE. Trimming pared 0 bases from V and 4 bases from J, leaving 10 bases between. This CDR3 has 14 residues. CDR3: CASSVAGGATEAFF. The DNA of the CDR3 is TGTGCCAGCAGCGTAGCCGGCGGGGCCACTGAAGCTTTCTTT. The full variable domain, rest sourced from reference TRBV9 and TRBJ1-1, is DSGVTQTPKHLITATGQRVTLRCSPRSGDLSVYWYQQSLDQGLQFLIQYYNGEERAKGNILERFSAQQFPDLHSELNLSSLELGDSALYFCASSVAGGATEAFFGQGTRLTVV.